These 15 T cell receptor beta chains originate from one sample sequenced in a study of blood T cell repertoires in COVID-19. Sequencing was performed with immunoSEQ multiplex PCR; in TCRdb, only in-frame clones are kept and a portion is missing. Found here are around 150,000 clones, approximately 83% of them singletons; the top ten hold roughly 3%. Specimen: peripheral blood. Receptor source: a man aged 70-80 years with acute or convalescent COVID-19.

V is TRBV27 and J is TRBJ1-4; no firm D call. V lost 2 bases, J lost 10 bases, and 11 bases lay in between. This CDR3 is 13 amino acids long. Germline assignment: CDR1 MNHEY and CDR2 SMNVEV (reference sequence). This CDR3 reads CASSLTHSGKLFF. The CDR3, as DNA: TGTGCCAGCAGTTTAACCCACTCCGGAAAACTGTTTTTT.

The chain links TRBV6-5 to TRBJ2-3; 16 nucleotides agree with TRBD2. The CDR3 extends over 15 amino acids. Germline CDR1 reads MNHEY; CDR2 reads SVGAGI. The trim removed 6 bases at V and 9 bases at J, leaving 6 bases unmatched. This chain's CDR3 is CASRGLAGGPGTQYF. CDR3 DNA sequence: TGTGCCAGCAGGGGACTAGCGGGAGGGCCGGGGACGCAGTATTTT.

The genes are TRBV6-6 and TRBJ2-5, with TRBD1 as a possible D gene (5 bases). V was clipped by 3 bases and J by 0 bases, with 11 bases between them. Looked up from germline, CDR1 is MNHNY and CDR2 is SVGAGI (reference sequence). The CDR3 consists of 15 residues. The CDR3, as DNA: TGTGCCAGCAGTTATAAGGCAGGGAACCAAGAGACCCAGTACTTC. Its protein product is CASSYKAGNQETQYF.

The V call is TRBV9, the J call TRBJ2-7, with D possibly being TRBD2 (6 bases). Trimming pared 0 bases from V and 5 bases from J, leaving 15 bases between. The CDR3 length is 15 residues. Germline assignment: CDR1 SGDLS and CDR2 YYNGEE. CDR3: CASSVGRETVDEQYF. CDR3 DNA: TGTGCCAGCAGCGTAGGGAGGGAGACGGTCGACGAGCAGTACTTC.

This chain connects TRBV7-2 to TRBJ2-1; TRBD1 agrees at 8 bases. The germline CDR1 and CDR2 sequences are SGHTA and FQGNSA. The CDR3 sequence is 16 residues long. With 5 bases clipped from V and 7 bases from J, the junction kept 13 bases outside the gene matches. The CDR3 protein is CASSLRGQGARNEQFF. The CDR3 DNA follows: TGTGCCAGCAGCCTTAGAGGGCAGGGGGCTCGGAATGAGCAGTTCTTC. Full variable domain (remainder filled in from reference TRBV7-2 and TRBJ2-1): GAGVSQSPSNKVTEKGKDVELRCDPISGHTALYWYRQSLGQGLEFLIYFQGNSAPDKSGLPSDRFSAERTGGSVSTLTIQRTQQEDSAVYLCASSLRGQGARNEQFFGPGTRLTVL.

In DNA form, the CDR3 reads TGCAGCGGCCAGACAGGCCCGACTCAAGAGACCCAGTACTTC. This encodes CSGQTGPTQETQYF. V usage is TRBV29-1 and J usage is TRBJ2-5; tentative D call: TRBD1 (6 bases). This CDR3 spans 14 amino acids. The V gene's germline CDR1 is SQVTM and CDR2 ANQGSEA. Trimming took off 7 bases at V and 2 bases at J, with 17 bases between the two ends.

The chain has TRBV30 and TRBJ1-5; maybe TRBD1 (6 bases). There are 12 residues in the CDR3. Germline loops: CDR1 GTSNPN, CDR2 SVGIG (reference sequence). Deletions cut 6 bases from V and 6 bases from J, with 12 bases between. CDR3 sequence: CACGQFGQPQHF. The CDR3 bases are TGTGCCTGTGGACAGTTTGGTCAGCCCCAGCATTTT.

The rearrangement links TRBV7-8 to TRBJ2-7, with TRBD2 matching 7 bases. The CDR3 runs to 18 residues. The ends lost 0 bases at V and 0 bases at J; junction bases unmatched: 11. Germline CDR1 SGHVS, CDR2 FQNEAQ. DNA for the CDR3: TGTGCCAGCAGCTTAGCGGGCAGAGCGGGATTCGGCTCCTACGAGCAGTACTTC. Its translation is CASSLAGRAGFGSYEQYF.

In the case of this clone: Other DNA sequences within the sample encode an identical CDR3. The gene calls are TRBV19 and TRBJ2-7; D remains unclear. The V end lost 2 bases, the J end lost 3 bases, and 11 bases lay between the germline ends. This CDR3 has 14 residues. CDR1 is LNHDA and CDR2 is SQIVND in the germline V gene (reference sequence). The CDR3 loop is CASSISGPSYEQYF. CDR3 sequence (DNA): TGTGCCAGTAGTATATCGGGTCCCAGCTACGAGCAGTACTTC. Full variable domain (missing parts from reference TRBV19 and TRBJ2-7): DGGITQSPKYLFRKEGQNVTLSCEQNLNHDAMYWYRQDPGQGLRLIYYSQIVNDFQKGDIAEGYSVSREKKESFPLTVTSAQKNPTAFYLCASSISGPSYEQYFGPGTRLTVT.

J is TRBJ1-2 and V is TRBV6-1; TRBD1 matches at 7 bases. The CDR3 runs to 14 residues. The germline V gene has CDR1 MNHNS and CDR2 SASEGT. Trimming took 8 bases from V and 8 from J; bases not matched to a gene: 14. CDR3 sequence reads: CASGDLGTEGGYTF. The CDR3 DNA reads TGTGCCAGCGGAGACCTTGGGACAGAGGGCGGCTACACCTTC.

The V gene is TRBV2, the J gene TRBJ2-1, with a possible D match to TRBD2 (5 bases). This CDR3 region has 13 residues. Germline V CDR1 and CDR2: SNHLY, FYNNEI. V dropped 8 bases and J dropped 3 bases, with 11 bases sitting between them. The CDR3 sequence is CASQLASYNEQFF. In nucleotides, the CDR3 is TGTGCCAGCCAATTAGCGAGCTACAATGAGCAGTTCTTC.

This CDR3 reads CASSRTQGRGETQYF. The CDR3 DNA follows: TGTGCCAGCAGCCGTACCCAGGGACGGGGGGAGACCCAGTACTTC. The V gene is TRBV6-5, the J gene TRBJ2-5; D is perhaps TRBD2 (6 bases). Deletions cut 6 bases from V and 5 bases from J, with 19 bases between. The CDR3 sequence is 15 residues long. Germline values: CDR1 MNHEY, CDR2 SVGAGI.

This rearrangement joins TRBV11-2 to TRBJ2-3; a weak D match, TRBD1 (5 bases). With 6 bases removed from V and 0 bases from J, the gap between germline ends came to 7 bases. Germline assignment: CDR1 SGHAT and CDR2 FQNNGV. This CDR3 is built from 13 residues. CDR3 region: CASSQGSTDTQYF. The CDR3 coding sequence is TGTGCCAGCAGTCAGGGTAGCACAGATACGCAGTATTTT.

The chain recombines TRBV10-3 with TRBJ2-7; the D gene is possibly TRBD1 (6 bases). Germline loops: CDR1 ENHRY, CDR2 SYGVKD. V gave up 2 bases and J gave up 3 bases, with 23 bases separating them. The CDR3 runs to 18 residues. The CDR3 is CAISEPMGDTTTNYEQYF. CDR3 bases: TGTGCCATCAGTGAGCCTATGGGGGACACGACGACTAACTACGAGCAGTACTTC.

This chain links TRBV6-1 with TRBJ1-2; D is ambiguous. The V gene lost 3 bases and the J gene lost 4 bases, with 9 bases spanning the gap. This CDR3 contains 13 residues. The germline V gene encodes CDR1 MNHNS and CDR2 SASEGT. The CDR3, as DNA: TGTGCCAGCAGTGACAGGTTGGCCTATGGCTACACCTTC. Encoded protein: CASSDRLAYGYTF.